These T cell receptor beta chains were read from a single sample in a study of HIV-infected patients and healthy controls. One entry per CDR3 protein results from TCRdb running MiXCR on the 5' RACE reads. This repertoire shows approximately 22,000 distinct CDR3 sequences, about 8.5% found once; its top ten account for approximately 4%. Material for sequencing was blood. Receptors originate from an adult in good health. The CDR3 runs from the conserved cysteine through the conserved F or W. The D gene is left open where the match is weak. Clone sizes are given selectively: once, few, many, or a class where the clone is expanded.

v_gene	j_gene	d_gene	abundance	CDR3aa	CDR3nt
TRBV4-3	TRBJ2-3	.	few	CASSQDSQGRTDTQYF	TGCGCCAGCAGCCAAGATTCACAGGGAAGGACAGATACGCAGTATTTT
TRBV2	TRBJ2-3	.	medium-sized	CASSDPGRDLTDTQYF	TGTGCCAGCAGTGATCCCGGTCGCGATCTAACAGATACGCAGTATTTT
TRBV6-6	TRBJ2-7	TRBD2	many	CASSAGLAGVSSYEQYF	TGTGCCAGCAGTGCTGGACTAGCGGGGGTATCATCCTACGAGCAGTACTTC
TRBV29-1	TRBJ2-3	TRBD2	many	CSVNSPTSGNTDTQYF	TGCAGCGTAAACTCTCCCACTAGCGGCAACACAGATACGCAGTATTTT
TRBV6-5	TRBJ1-5	.	many	CASSPLSNNQPQHF	TGTGCCAGCAGCCCACTTTCGAACAATCAGCCCCAGCATTTT
TRBV5-4	TRBJ1-2	.	many	CASSLEVGKNYGYTF	TGTGCCAGCAGCTTGGAGGTGGGGAAAAACTATGGCTACACCTTC
TRBV3-1	TRBJ2-5	.	.	CASSQSSGQETQYF	TGTGCCAGCAGCCAATCCAGCGGCCAAGAGACCCAGTACTTC
TRBV1	TRBJ2-2	.	.	CTSSRRTNTGELFF	TGCACCAGCAGCCGGCGGACGAACACCGGGGAGCTGTTTTTT
TRBV5-1	TRBJ2-5	.	many	CASRQDQETQYF	TGCGCCAGCAGACAGGACCAAGAGACCCAGTACTTC
TRBV2	TRBJ1-1	.	many	CATPEPNTEAFF	TGTGCCACCCCTGAACCGAACACTGAAGCTTTCTTT
TRBV6-1	TRBJ2-1	TRBD2	many	CASSEPGLAEENEQFF	TGTGCCAGCAGTGAACCGGGACTAGCGGAGGAGAATGAGCAGTTCTTC
TRBV24-1	TRBJ2-1	.	.	CATAYGGNNEQFF	TGTGCCACGGCCTATGGGGGAAACAATGAGCAGTTCTTC
TRBV28	TRBJ2-4	TRBD1	.	CASSSRGLRYF	TGTGCCAGCAGTAGCAGGGGGCTCCGATACTTC
TRBV29-1	TRBJ2-3	.	few	CSVPGNSQDTQYF	TGCAGCGTCCCAGGGAACTCCCAGGATACGCAGTATTTT
TRBV11-2	TRBJ2-7	.	.	CASSLEGSVYEQYF	TGTGCCAGCAGCTTAGAAGGTTCTGTCTACGAGCAGTACTTC
TRBV6-1	TRBJ1-4	TRBD1	medium-sized	CASSEGTGNEKLFF	TGTGCCAGCAGTGAAGGGACAGGGAATGAAAAACTGTTTTTT
TRBV2	TRBJ2-7	TRBD1	many	CASSWDRGPEQYF	TGTGCCAGCAGTTGGGACAGGGGGCCCGAGCAGTACTTC
TRBV14	TRBJ1-2	TRBD1	many	CASSKHRGTVEGYTF	TGTGCCAGCAGCAAACACCGTGGGACAGTGGAGGGCTACACCTTC
TRBV29-1	TRBJ2-2	.	.	CSVEAGELFF	TGCAGCGTTGAGGCCGGGGAGCTGTTTTTT
TRBV5-5	TRBJ2-5	.	many	CASSLQGKETQYF	TGTGCCAGCAGCTTGCAAGGGAAAGAGACCCAGTACTTC
TRBV14	TRBJ2-2	.	few	CASSQDPRSFPGELFF	TGTGCCAGCAGCCAAGATCCCAGAAGTTTTCCCGGGGAGCTGTTTTTT
TRBV28	TRBJ1-5	.	many	CAGGNQPQHF	TGTGCTGGGGGGAATCAGCCCCAGCATTTT
TRBV12-3/TRBV12-4	TRBJ2-2	.	many	CASSRAPGSTGELFF	TGTGCCAGCAGCCGGGCCCCGGGGTCCACCGGGGAGCTGTTTTTT
TRBV6-5	TRBJ2-7	TRBD1	once	CASSYSSGTGVDEQYF	TGTGCCAGCAGTTACTCATCCGGGACAGGGGTCGACGAGCAGTACTTC
TRBV9	TRBJ2-2	TRBD2	many	CASSPRLAGAANTGELFF	TGTGCCAGCAGCCCTCGACTAGCGGGGGCCGCGAACACCGGGGAGCTGTTTTTT
TRBV20-1	TRBJ1-2	TRBD1	many	CSARGTGSPYGYTF	TGCAGTGCTAGAGGGACAGGCTCTCCCTATGGCTACACCTTC
TRBV5-1	TRBJ2-3	TRBD2	many	CASSLVSSGDTDTQYF	TGCGCCAGCAGCTTGGTATCTAGCGGGGACACAGATACGCAGTATTTT
TRBV12-3/TRBV12-4	TRBJ1-1	TRBD1	many	CASSLGQGRGTEAFF	TGTGCCAGCAGTCTTGGACAGGGACGAGGCACTGAAGCTTTCTTT
TRBV20-1	TRBJ2-3	.	.	CSAIKQFRTDTQYF	TGCAGTGCTATCAAACAATTTCGCACAGATACGCAGTATTTT
TRBV11-2	TRBJ2-5	.	many	CASSQGETQYF	TGTGCCAGCAGCCAGGGGGAGACCCAGTACTTC
TRBV5-6	TRBJ2-3	.	medium-sized	CASSLALAVRTDTQYF	TGTGCCAGCAGCTTGGCACTAGCAGTACGCACAGATACGCAGTATTTT
TRBV7-9	TRBJ2-5	.	many	CASSPRTPQETQYF	TGTGCCAGCAGCCCACGGACCCCACAAGAGACCCAGTACTTC
TRBV27	TRBJ1-5	.	many	CASSLGRGISNQPQHF	TGTGCCAGCAGTTTAGGGCGGGGTATCAGCAATCAGCCCCAGCATTTT
TRBV19	TRBJ1-2	.	few	CATQALYGYTF	TGTGCCACCCAAGCCCTATATGGCTACACCTTC
TRBV11-1	TRBJ2-7	.	many	CASSPGRIAEQYF	TGTGCCAGCAGCCCCGGACGGATCGCCGAGCAGTACTTC
TRBV2	TRBJ1-3	.	medium-sized	CASTTEHNSGNTIYF	TGTGCCAGTACGACGGAGCACAACTCTGGAAACACCATATATTTT
TRBV5-1	TRBJ2-3	.	many	CASSLAPQVSTDTQYF	TGCGCCAGCAGCTTGGCCCCACAGGTCAGCACAGATACGCAGTATTTT
TRBV4-3	TRBJ1-1	.	.	CASSHGRLNTEAFF	TGCGCCAGCAGCCACGGCAGATTGAACACTGAAGCTTTCTTT
TRBV28	TRBJ2-7	.	many	CASSFQGGGEQYF	TGTGCCAGCAGTTTCCAGGGGGGCGGTGAGCAGTACTTC
TRBV4-2	TRBJ2-7	TRBD1	.	CASSQATGQGHEQYF	TGTGCCAGCAGCCAAGCGACAGGACAGGGCCACGAGCAGTACTTC
TRBV11-2	TRBJ2-5	TRBD2	many	CASSSLSGGAGETQYF	TGTGCCAGCAGCTCCCTAAGCGGGGGGGCTGGGGAGACCCAGTACTTC
TRBV19	TRBJ1-1	.	many	CASSLNMNTEAFF	TGTGCCAGTAGTCTCAACATGAACACTGAAGCTTTCTTT
TRBV18	TRBJ2-3	.	many	CASSHDSGRNTQYF	TGTGCCAGCTCCCACGATAGCGGACGCAATACGCAGTATTTT
TRBV5-5	TRBJ1-1	.	medium-sized	CASSLDSLLEAFF	TGTGCCAGCAGCTTGGACAGCCTCCTCGAAGCTTTCTTT
TRBV6-2/TRBV6-3	TRBJ1-1	TRBD1	many	CASSYIPSGTGDRKDEAFF	TGTGCCAGCAGTTACATACCGTCCGGGACAGGGGATCGAAAGGATGAAGCTTTCTTT
TRBV6-5	TRBJ1-2	.	.	CASSYQGRGGITVYGYTF	TGTGCCAGCAGTTACCAAGGGAGGGGGGGTATTACTGTCTATGGCTACACCTTC
TRBV20-1	TRBJ1-1	TRBD1	many	CSARWDRGASYTEAFF	TGCAGTGCTAGGTGGGACAGGGGGGCGAGTTACACTGAAGCTTTCTTT
TRBV12-3/TRBV12-4	TRBJ2-7	.	many	CASSPFGSYEQYF	TGTGCCAGCAGTCCCTTTGGTTCCTACGAGCAGTACTTC
TRBV6-6	TRBJ1-5	.	medium-sized	CASSYTRDQPQHF	TGTGCCAGCAGTTACACCCGAGATCAGCCCCAGCATTTT
TRBV6-5	TRBJ2-3	.	many	CPPLGRGTTDTQYF	TGTCCCCCCCTGGGCAGGGGAACCACAGATACGCAGTATTTT
TRBV19	TRBJ2-2	.	few	CASNGVRGAGELFF	TGTGCCAGTAATGGGGTCCGCGGGGCCGGGGAGCTGTTTTTT
TRBV25-1	TRBJ2-5	TRBD2	many	CASSERTSGGASLQETQYF	TGTGCCAGCAGTGAGAGGACTAGCGGGGGGGCTTCCCTACAAGAGACCCAGTACTTC
TRBV7-2	TRBJ2-7	.	many	CASSLWRGEQYF	TGTGCCAGCAGCTTATGGCGGGGAGAGCAGTACTTC